A selection of T cell receptor beta chains follows, all from one sample in a study of blood T cell repertoires in COVID-19. This table comes from immunoSEQ multiplex PCR, and its TCRdb copy is limited to in-frame clones, with some not included. The data contain around 300,000 clones, 80% to 95% of them singletons. The source material was PBMCs or T cells enriched from blood (not recorded which). These TCRs come from a woman aged 30 to 39 who had recovered from COVID-19. CDR3s include the opening cysteine and the closing phenylalanine or tryptophan.

CATSRDRVSEQYF,TRBJ2-7,TRBV15
CATRKREDTGELFF,TRBJ2-2,TRBV10-3
CASSLKVLSGERDNEQFF,TRBJ2-1,TRBV7-9
CASSSPSASGYNEQFF,TRBJ2-1,TRBV6-5
CASSGQGVQPQHF,TRBJ1-5,TRBV12-3/TRBV12-4
CASTTTGVYGYTF,TRBJ1-2,TRBV27
CASSKQLAGESYEQFF,TRBJ2-1,TRBV18
CSASLSMEGQRFEQYF,TRBJ2-7,TRBV20-1
CASTYRDINNEQFF,TRBJ2-1,TRBV28
CATSRGRGRVYGYTF,TRBJ1-2,TRBV15
CASSQVINEKLFF,TRBJ1-4,TRBV3-1/TRBV3-2
CASSPGDSSNEKLFF,TRBJ1-4,TRBV7-2
CASIKGGPSSYNEQFF,TRBJ2-1,TRBV27
CASSLQSGETQYF,TRBJ2-5,TRBV7-2
CASSHNRAGRLAGELFF,TRBJ2-2,TRBV14
CAANPSAPNTGELFF,TRBJ2-2,TRBV3-1/TRBV3-2
CASSAETSAAGYGYTF,TRBJ1-2,TRBV19
CAWSRSGRAPDTQYF,TRBJ2-3,TRBV30
CASRPGGSSNQPQHF,TRBJ1-5,TRBV28
CASSPGLGYNEQFF,TRBJ2-1,TRBV19
CASRGGQVGYGYTF,TRBJ1-2,TRBV7-2
CASSQDVGSNYGYTF,TRBJ1-2,TRBV4-3
CASSRGLATGELFF,TRBJ2-2,TRBV11-3
CASSQSQGALGYTF,TRBJ1-2,TRBV18
CASSSQLAGGPREQYF,TRBJ2-7,TRBV7-6
CASSFGGGVSDTQYF,TRBJ2-3,TRBV7-2
CAWSEGGARTEAFF,TRBJ1-1,TRBV30
CASSSGTSGTQETQYF,TRBJ2-5,TRBV11-3
CASSLDPSGVDNEQFF,TRBJ2-1,TRBV11-2